The 27 T cell receptor beta chains listed next were all sequenced from one sample in a study of blood T cells in healthy people across ages. A second PCR of 7 to 11 cycles used a sample-barcoded 5' primer and a J-beta primer mix. TCRdb fed the 5' RACE reads into MiXCR, producing one record per CDR3 protein. This table has about 1.1 million distinct CDR3 sequences, about two fifths appearing once. The specimen was blood. The receptors come from a man younger than 35 in good health.

Only a few counts were recorded for this clonotype. The genes are TRBV25-1 and TRBJ1-2; TRBD1 matches 7 bases. J was trimmed by 7 bases and V by 0 bases; bases with no gene match: 8. Looked up from germline, CDR1 is MGHDK and CDR2 is SYGVNS. CDR3 length equals 15 residues. CDR3 region: CASSEYEGAGAGYTF. CDR3 nucleotide sequence: TGTGCCAGCAGTGAATATGAGGGGGCCGGTGCTGGCTACACCTTC.

The chain is built from TRBV7-9 and TRBJ1-2; D is ambiguous. The CDR3 sequence is 11 residues long. Germline CDR1 is SEHNR and CDR2 is FQNEAQ (reference sequence). V was trimmed by 4 bases and J by 9 bases, leaving 9 bases between them. This CDR3 is CASSSDLRYTF. In nucleotides, the CDR3 is TGTGCCAGCAGCTCCGACCTCCGCTACACCTTC.

V is TRBV4-3 and J is TRBJ1-6; TRBD1 agrees at 7 bases. After removal of 0 bases from V and 4 bases from J, the junction contained 12 bases not matched to a gene. The CDR3 sequence is 19 residues long. From germline, CDR1 is LGHNA and CDR2 YSLEER. The CDR3 nucleotides are TGCGCCAGCAGCCAAGATAGGACAGGTAGTAGGGAGTATAATTCACCCCTCCACTTT. Its translation: CASSQDRTGSREYNSPLHF.

This clonotype was detected a few times. This rearrangement joins TRBV5-6 to TRBJ2-3; weak D call: TRBD1 (5 bases). The CDR3 contains 16 residues. Germline loops: CDR1 SGHDT, CDR2 YYEEEE. Between the trimmed V and J ends, which lost 1 base and 0 bases, there was a span of 12 bases. CDR3 sequence (DNA): TGTGCCAGCAGCTTGACCGTGACAGCTAGCACAGATACGCAGTATTTT. Protein product: CASSLTVTASTDTQYF.

This clonotype was detected ten times or more. The chain links TRBV11-2 to TRBJ2-3; 7 bases are shared with TRBD1. Germline V gene data show CDR1 as SGHAT and CDR2 as FQNNGV. V lost 0 bases, J lost 1 base, and 7 bases stayed unmatched. This CDR3 region has 17 residues. The CDR3 DNA is TGTGCCAGCAGCTTAGATAAAGGACAGGCCGGCACAGATACGCAGTATTTT. It is translated as CASSLDKGQAGTDTQYF.

The chain couples TRBV7-3 to TRBJ1-2, with D possibly TRBD1 on 5 matching bases. The CDR3 spans 15 residues. In germline, CDR1 is SGHTA, CDR2 FQGTGA. The germline V and J ends were trimmed by 1 base and 8 bases, with 17 bases remaining between them. CDR3 nucleotides: TGTGCCAGCAGCTTAAGTGGCGTAGACAGTACAGGCTACACCTTC. Its translation is CASSLSGVDSTGYTF.

The count of this clonotype is one. This chain links TRBV27 with TRBJ1-5; D remains ambiguous. Trimming left V 4 bases short and J 4 bases short, with 11 bases between. The CDR3 length is 14 residues. Germline values: CDR1 MNHEY, CDR2 SMNVEV (reference sequence). The CDR3 DNA reads TGTGCCAGCAGTTCCAACCTCACGAATCAGCCCCAGCATTTT. Amino acids: CASSSNLTNQPQHF.

The chain employs TRBV7-9 and TRBJ2-3; 7 positions agree with TRBD2. The ends lost 5 bases at V and 4 bases at J; junction bases unmatched: 12. This CDR3 region has 16 residues. Germline values: CDR1 SEHNR, CDR2 FQNEAQ (reference sequence). Here the CDR3 DNA reads TGTGCCAGCAGCGTCGGGACTATGATTAGTTCAGATACGCAGTATTTT. Amino acid sequence: CASSVGTMISSDTQYF.

This clonotype was observed at least ten times. The V and J genes are TRBV5-4 and TRBJ2-3; D call uncertain. The CDR3 contains 12 residues. In germline, CDR1 is SGHNT, CDR2 YYREEE (reference sequence). Trimming took 3 bases from V and 2 from J, leaving 4 bases between them. This CDR3 reads CASSYLTDTQYF. The CDR3 bases are TGTGCCAGCAGCTACCTCACAGATACGCAGTATTTT.

The chain joins TRBV7-3 to TRBJ2-1, with a possible D match to TRBD1 (6 bases). V lost 1 base and J 8 bases, leaving 15 bases between the germline ends. Germline-derived CDR1 and CDR2 are SGHTA and FQGTGA. The CDR3 length is 15 residues. CDR3 sequence: CASSLNPGVGYEQFF. CDR3 DNA sequence: TGTGCCAGCAGCTTAAACCCAGGGGTGGGGTATGAGCAGTTCTTC.

This clonotype was seen a single time. The chain joins TRBV20-1 to TRBJ2-2; TRBD1 or TRBD2 may be the D gene (5 bases each). V was trimmed by 6 bases and J by 2 bases, leaving 13 bases between them. The CDR3 extends over 14 amino acids. The germline V gene has CDR1 DFQATT and CDR2 SNEGSKA (reference sequence). CDR3 nucleotide sequence: TGCAGTGCCTCCGGGGCGATTAACACCGGGGAGCTGTTTTTT. As protein: CSASGAINTGELFF.

This clonotype came up a few times. This rearrangement joins TRBV27 to TRBJ1-2, with TRBD1 as a possible D gene (5 bases). The germline V gene has CDR1 MNHEY and CDR2 SMNVEV (reference sequence). V lost 5 bases to trimming and J lost 4 bases, with 11 bases between them. The CDR3 runs to 13 residues. CDR3 amino acids: CASSPRALYGYTF. The DNA for the CDR3 is TGTGCCAGCAGTCCCAGGGCTCTCTATGGCTACACCTTC.

This clonotype was seen only a few times. The V gene is TRBV7-3, the J gene TRBJ1-1, with D maybe TRBD1 (6 bases). The CDR3 runs 15 residues. Trimming pared 8 bases from V and 1 base from J, leaving 17 bases between. Germline CDR1 reads SGHTA; CDR2 reads FQGTGA. The CDR3 coding sequence is TGTGCCAGCGGAGAGGGGACATTTTCGAACACTGAAGCTTTCTTT. It codes for CASGEGTFSNTEAFF.

The chain carries TRBV6-1 and TRBJ1-1, with 7 nucleotides matching TRBD1. V was pared by 6 bases and J by 6 bases, with 13 bases of the junction left unmatched. CDR1 and CDR2 from the germline V gene are MNHNS and SASEGT. This CDR3 is built from 15 residues. The CDR3 here is CASSAETGSSAEAFF. For the CDR3, the DNA is TGTGCCAGCAGCGCAGAGACAGGGAGTAGCGCTGAAGCTTTCTTT.

Note on this clonotype: One base away lies a much larger clone, so this may be a sequencing read error. The chain joins TRBV20-1 to TRBJ2-5, with TRBD1 identical over 7 bases. CDR3 size: 13 residues. Germline V lookup: CDR1 DFQATT, CDR2 SNEGSKA (reference sequence). V shed 4 bases and J 5 bases; nucleotides not matched to a gene: 7. The CDR3 reads CSATRTGPETQYF. CDR3 sequence (DNA): TGCAGTGCTACCAGGACAGGCCCCGAGACCCAGTACTTC.

This clonotype was counted a few times. In DNA form, the CDR3 reads TGCGCCAGCAGCTCAGAGGGGGCGGCTAATAATGAAAAACTGTTTTTT. It codes for CASSSEGAANNEKLFF. This chain joins TRBV5-1 and TRBJ1-4; TRBD1 aligns across 7 bases. Trimming removed 3 bases from V and 4 bases from J; junction bases left unmatched: 9. CDR3 length equals 16 residues. In germline, CDR1 is SGHRS, CDR2 YFSETQ.

With regard to this clonotype: A junction end diverges from the germline sequence, so it may reflect a read error. J is TRBJ2-2 and V is TRBV20-1, with 7 bases matching TRBD1. The CDR3 is 14 amino acids. The germline CDR1 and CDR2 sequences are DFQATT and SNEGSKA (reference sequence). Here the CDR3 reads CSVRGGYNTGELFF. CDR3 in DNA: TGCAGTGTTAGAGGGGGCTATAACACCGGGGAGCTGTTTTTT.

The chain uses TRBV12-3 or TRBV12-4 and TRBJ1-2; 8 bases agree with TRBD1. This CDR3 has 13 amino acids. Trimming removed 3 bases from V and 8 bases from J; junction bases left unmatched: 5. The CDR3 sequence: CASSFGQGEGYTF. The CDR3 DNA sequence: TGTGCCAGCAGTTTTGGACAGGGCGAAGGCTACACCTTC.

The chain couples TRBV12-3 or TRBV12-4 to TRBJ2-1; TRBD2 matches 8 bases. CDR3 length: 15 residues. Germline trimming cut 4 bases from V and 1 base from J; bases unmatched to any gene: 3. The CDR3 region has the DNA TGTGCCAGCAGTTCCGTAGCGGGGTCCTACAATGAGCAGTTCTTC. It yields the protein CASSSVAGSYNEQFF.

This clonotype has more than one count but fewer than ten. This CDR3 is CASSQGLGGDSNQPQHF. CDR3 nucleotides: TGCGCCAGCAGCCAAGGATTGGGGGGGGATAGCAATCAGCCCCAGCATTTT. The chain uses TRBV4-3 and TRBJ1-5, with a weak D call TRBD1 (5 bases). Trimming left V 1 base short and J 0 bases short, with 13 bases between. The germline V gene has CDR1 LGHNA and CDR2 YSLEER. The CDR3 extends over 17 amino acids.

This clonotype has a handful of counts. The chain carries TRBV20-1 and TRBJ1-2, with D possibly matching TRBD1 (6 bases). Germline assignment: CDR1 DFQATT and CDR2 SNEGSKA (reference sequence). The CDR3 contains 17 residues. V was clipped by 6 bases and J by 8 bases, with 31 bases between them. The CDR3 loop reads CSATSGLTGLALEGYTF. The CDR3 DNA sequence: TGCAGTGCCACATCGGGGCTGACAGGCCTCGCCCTGGAAGGCTACACCTTC.

The table lists this clonotype with many counts. This chain joins TRBV28 and TRBJ2-6; D remains unclear. The CDR3 length is 14 residues. Trimming cost V 7 bases and J 0 bases, with 7 bases left between them. Germline V CDR1 and CDR2: MDHEN, SYDVKM. The CDR3 DNA sequence: TGTGCCAGCACTCGGAGCTCTGGGGCCAACGTCCTGACTTTC. Its translation: CASTRSSGANVLTF.

The genes are TRBV4-3 and TRBJ2-3; D uncertain. The CDR3 length is 16 residues. Per germline, CDR1 LGHNA and CDR2 YSLEER. Trimming stripped 2 bases from V and 1 base from J, with 13 bases between. The CDR3, as DNA: TGCGCCAGCAGCCAAAGGACCCTACAAGGCACAGATACGCAGTATTTT. Translation gives CASSQRTLQGTDTQYF.

The chain joins TRBV7-9 to TRBJ2-5; 7 bases fit TRBD1. The V gene's germline CDR1 is SEHNR and CDR2 FQNEAQ (reference sequence). The CDR3 runs 14 residues. V dropped 4 bases and J dropped 2; count of bases not matched to a gene: 4. The CDR3, as DNA: TGTGCCAGCAGCTCCGGGGACAGACAAGAGACCCAGTACTTC. Translated, it gives CASSSGDRQETQYF.

This clonotype was picked up a small number of times. The V call is TRBV6-2 or TRBV6-3, the J call TRBJ2-7; D remains unclear. The CDR3 covers 13 residues. CDR1 and CDR2 from the germline V gene are MNHEY and SVGEGT. Trimming removed 4 bases at V and 3 bases at J, with 10 bases between. The CDR3 loop is CASSFSTFYEQYF. In DNA, the CDR3 is TGTGCCAGCAGTTTTTCGACATTCTACGAGCAGTACTTC.

This clonotype occurred a few times. J is TRBJ1-1 and V is TRBV6-6; D is uncertain. This CDR3 has 14 amino acids. The V and J ends lost 6 bases and 5 bases respectively, with 16 bases between them. The V gene's germline CDR1 is MNHNY and CDR2 SVGAGI (reference sequence). As DNA, the CDR3 is TGTGCCAGCAGCCACGGCGAGGGAGGGACTGAAGCTTTCTTT. This sequence encodes CASSHGEGGTEAFF.

This clonotype appeared a few times. The genes are TRBV9 and TRBJ2-3, with 13 nucleotides matching TRBD2. The junction had 7 bases not matched to a gene; V was cut back by 3 bases and J by 3 bases. The CDR3 length is 17 residues. CDR1 and CDR2 from the germline V gene are SGDLS and YYNGEE. CDR3 loop: CASSGLAGGRGTDTQYF. For the CDR3, the DNA is TGTGCCAGCAGCGGACTAGCGGGGGGACGAGGGACAGATACGCAGTATTTT.